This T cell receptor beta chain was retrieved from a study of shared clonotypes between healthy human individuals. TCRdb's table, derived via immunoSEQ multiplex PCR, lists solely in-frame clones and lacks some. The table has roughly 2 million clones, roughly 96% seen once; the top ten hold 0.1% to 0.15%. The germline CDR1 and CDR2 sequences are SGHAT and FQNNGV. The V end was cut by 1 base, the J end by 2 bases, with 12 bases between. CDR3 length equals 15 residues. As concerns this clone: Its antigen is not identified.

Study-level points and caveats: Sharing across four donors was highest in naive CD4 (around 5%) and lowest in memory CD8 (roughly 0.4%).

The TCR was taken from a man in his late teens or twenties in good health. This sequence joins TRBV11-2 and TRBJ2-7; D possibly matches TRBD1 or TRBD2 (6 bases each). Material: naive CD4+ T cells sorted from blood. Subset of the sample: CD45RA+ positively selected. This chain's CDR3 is CASSLGGAPAYEQYF. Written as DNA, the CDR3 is TGTGCCAGCAGCTTAGGGGGGGCCCCAGCCTACGAGCAGTACTTC. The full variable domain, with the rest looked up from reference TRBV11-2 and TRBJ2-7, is EAGVAQSPRYKIIEKRQSVAFWCNPISGHATLYWYQQILGQGPKLLIQFQNNGVVDDSQLPKDRFSAERLKGVDSTLKIQPAKLEDSAVYLCASSLGGAPAYEQYFGPGTRLTVT.